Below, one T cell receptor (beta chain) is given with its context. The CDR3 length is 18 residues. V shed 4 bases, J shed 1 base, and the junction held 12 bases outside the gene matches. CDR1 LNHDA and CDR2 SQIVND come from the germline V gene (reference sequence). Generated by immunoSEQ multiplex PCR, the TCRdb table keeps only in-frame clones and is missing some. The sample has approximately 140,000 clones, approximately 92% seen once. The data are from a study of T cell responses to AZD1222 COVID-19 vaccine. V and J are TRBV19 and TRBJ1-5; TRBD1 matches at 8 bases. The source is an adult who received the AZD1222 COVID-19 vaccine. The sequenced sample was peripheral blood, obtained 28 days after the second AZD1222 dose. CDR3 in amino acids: CASSTRQGPFRSNQPQHF. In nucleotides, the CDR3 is TGTGCCAGTAGTACCCGACAGGGGCCCTTTCGGAGCAATCAGCCCCAGCATTTT.